Listed below are T cell receptor beta chains from one sample, sequenced in a study of T cell repertoires in cytomegalovirus infection. TCRdb passed the reads through MiXCR, listing each CDR3 protein once. The sample holds approximately 70,000 distinct CDR3 sequences; 20% to 25% are singletons and the top ten take 65% to 85%. Antigens of these TCRs are unknown. Source material: PBMCs, sequenced either directly or after in vitro stimulation (not recorded which). The receptors derive from a human donor in good health (CMV status not recorded). Some clones in this sample may be carry-over from other donors' samples. Both conserved end residues are part of each CDR3. D genes are given only for firm matches. Some rows mark clone size as missing; the rest say once, few, many or name a class of expanded clone.

clone size: many
V gene: TRBV7-2
J gene: TRBJ1-1
D gene: .
CDR3 DNA: TGTGCCAGCAGCTTCAGGGGCGCCGCTGAAGCTTTCTTT
CDR3 protein: CASSFRGAAEAFF

clone size: .
V gene: TRBV12-5
J gene: TRBJ2-5
D gene: .
CDR3 DNA: TGTGCTAGTGGTTTGGGTCTATTGGCGGCGAAAGGGGAGACCCAGTACTTC
CDR3 protein: CASGLGLLAAKGETQYF

clone size: .
V gene: TRBV12-3/TRBV12-4
J gene: TRBJ1-2
D gene: TRBD1
CDR3 DNA: TGTGCCAGCACCGGGGACAGATACTATGGCTACACCTTC
CDR3 protein: CASTGDRYYGYTF

clone size: many
V gene: TRBV7-2
J gene: TRBJ2-1
D gene: TRBD2
CDR3 DNA: TGTGCCAGCAGCGAGACTAGCGGGAGCCGCCTCTCCTACAATGAGCAGTTCTTC
CDR3 protein: CASSETSGSRLSYNEQFF

clone size: .
V gene: TRBV12-3/TRBV12-4
J gene: TRBJ1-2
D gene: .
CDR3 DNA: TGTGCCAGCAGTTTAGAGCGCCGTGGCTACACCTTC
CDR3 protein: CASSLERRGYTF

clone size: few
V gene: TRBV5-4
J gene: TRBJ1-2
D gene: .
CDR3 DNA: TGTGCCAGCAGCCAACAATGGGTAGGGACAGGCTACACCTTC
CDR3 protein: CASSQQWVGTGYTF

clone size: many
V gene: TRBV7-2
J gene: TRBJ2-3
D gene: .
CDR3 DNA: TGTGCCAGCAGCTTCCTCACAGATACGCAGTATTTT
CDR3 protein: CASSFLTDTQYF

clone size: .
V gene: TRBV15
J gene: TRBJ2-3
D gene: TRBD2
CDR3 DNA: TGTGCCACCAGCAGAGGGGAACCTCGGACTAGCGGGGTATTCACAGATACGCAGTATTTT
CDR3 protein: CATSRGEPRTSGVFTDTQYF

clone size: few
V gene: TRBV29-1
J gene: TRBJ2-3
D gene: .
CDR3 DNA: TGCAGCGTCGACTCCGCGGGGGATACGCAGTATTTT
CDR3 protein: CSVDSAGDTQYF

clone size: .
V gene: TRBV5-1
J gene: TRBJ2-1
D gene: .
CDR3 DNA: TGCGCCAGCAGCTCCCACACCTTTACAGGGAGACTAGCACCACAGAACAATGAGCAGTTCTTC
CDR3 protein: CASSSHTFTGRLAPQNNEQFF

clone size: .
V gene: TRBV7-4
J gene: TRBJ2-1
D gene: .
CDR3 DNA: TGTGCCAGCAGACGAGCGGGTGGCTCCTACAATGAGCAGTTCTTC
CDR3 protein: CASRRAGGSYNEQFF

clone size: .
V gene: TRBV7-3
J gene: TRBJ2-5
D gene: .
CDR3 DNA: TGTGCCAGCAGCTTAATCTCAGGTTTGGGTGAGACCCAGTACTTC
CDR3 protein: CASSLISGLGETQYF

clone size: .
V gene: TRBV19
J gene: TRBJ2-1
D gene: TRBD2
CDR3 DNA: TGTGCCAGTAGCTCCACGGGACTAGCGGGAGGTGAGCAGTTCTTC
CDR3 protein: CASSSTGLAGGEQFF

clone size: .
V gene: TRBV28
J gene: TRBJ1-1
D gene: TRBD1
CDR3 DNA: TGTGCCAGCAGTGCCCACCAGGGGGGGGGGAACACTGAAGCTTTCTTT
CDR3 protein: CASSAHQGGGNTEAFF

clone size: .
V gene: TRBV6-2/TRBV6-3
J gene: TRBJ2-7
D gene: TRBD2
CDR3 DNA: TGTGCCAGCAGTTCCGGACTAGCGCCCGAGCAGTACTTC
CDR3 protein: CASSSGLAPEQYF

clone size: many
V gene: TRBV27
J gene: TRBJ2-7
D gene: .
CDR3 DNA: TGTGCCAGCAGCCGATCGATCTACAGGGAGCAGTACTTC
CDR3 protein: CASSRSIYREQYF

clone size: many
V gene: TRBV7-2
J gene: TRBJ2-2
D gene: TRBD1
CDR3 DNA: TGTGCCAGCACCCGACAGGGAGACACCGGGGAGCTGTTTTTT
CDR3 protein: CASTRQGDTGELFF

clone size: many
V gene: TRBV28
J gene: TRBJ2-2
D gene: TRBD2
CDR3 DNA: TGTGCCAGCAGTGCGGGACTAGCGGGAGGAAGTGCCGGGGAGCTGTTTTTT
CDR3 protein: CASSAGLAGGSAGELFF

clone size: many
V gene: TRBV2
J gene: TRBJ1-1
D gene: .
CDR3 DNA: TGTGCCAGCAGTGTGTCAGAGTACACTGAAGCTTTCTTT
CDR3 protein: CASSVSEYTEAFF

clone size: .
V gene: TRBV4-3
J gene: TRBJ2-1
D gene: .
CDR3 DNA: TGCGCCAGCAGCCAAGAAGGACTCACCTACAATGAGCAGTTCTTC
CDR3 protein: CASSQEGLTYNEQFF

clone size: few
V gene: TRBV12-3/TRBV12-4
J gene: TRBJ1-5
D gene: TRBD1
CDR3 DNA: TGTGCCAGCAGTTCCCGGGACAGAGGCAATCAGCCCCAGCATTTT
CDR3 protein: CASSSRDRGNQPQHF

clone size: .
V gene: TRBV4-1
J gene: TRBJ2-1
D gene: .
CDR3 DNA: TGCGCCAGCAGTCTATACCCCCGACAGTACGATGAGCAGTTCTTC
CDR3 protein: CASSLYPRQYDEQFF

clone size: .
V gene: TRBV7-2
J gene: TRBJ2-2
D gene: TRBD2
CDR3 DNA: TGTGCCAGCAGCTTAGGACTAGCGGGCCTAACGAACACCGGGGAGCTGTTTTTT
CDR3 protein: CASSLGLAGLTNTGELFF

clone size: few
V gene: TRBV12-3/TRBV12-4
J gene: TRBJ1-5
D gene: .
CDR3 DNA: TGTGCCAGCAGTCCCCCTTTGGGGAGTGAGCGCAATCAGCCCCAGCATTTT
CDR3 protein: CASSPPLGSERNQPQHF

clone size: .
V gene: TRBV6-1
J gene: TRBJ1-6
D gene: TRBD1
CDR3 DNA: TGTGCCAGCAGACCCCAGGGGGTACATTCACCCCTCCACTTT
CDR3 protein: CASRPQGVHSPLHF

clone size: few
V gene: TRBV10-3
J gene: TRBJ1-2
D gene: TRBD1
CDR3 DNA: TGTGCCATCAGTGATTCGACAGGGGCGTTCTATGGCTACACCTTC
CDR3 protein: CAISDSTGAFYGYTF

clone size: many
V gene: TRBV7-2
J gene: TRBJ2-3
D gene: TRBD1
CDR3 DNA: TGTGCCAGCAGCTCTCGGACAGGGTGGCCGGATACGCAGTATTTT
CDR3 protein: CASSSRTGWPDTQYF

clone size: few
V gene: TRBV6-5
J gene: TRBJ2-7
D gene: TRBD1
CDR3 DNA: TGTGCCAGCAGTTACCAAACAGGGGCGACAAGCGTCGACGAGCAGTACTTC
CDR3 protein: CASSYQTGATSVDEQYF

clone size: .
V gene: TRBV20-1
J gene: TRBJ2-3
D gene: TRBD2
CDR3 DNA: TGCAGTGTGGTTCTAGCGGGAGTTGTTTATACGCAGTATTTT
CDR3 protein: CSVVLAGVVYTQYF

clone size: .
V gene: TRBV6-6
J gene: TRBJ1-5
D gene: TRBD1
CDR3 DNA: TGTGCCAGCAGTTACTCGACAGGGGGTAATCAGCCCCAGCATTTT
CDR3 protein: CASSYSTGGNQPQHF

clone size: .
V gene: TRBV4-1
J gene: TRBJ1-3
D gene: .
CDR3 DNA: TGTGCCAGCAGCCAGAGCCTGATTTCTGGAAACACCATATATTTT
CDR3 protein: CASSQSLISGNTIYF

clone size: .
V gene: TRBV7-2
J gene: TRBJ2-6
D gene: .
CDR3 DNA: TGTGCCAGCAGCTTATCGGCGGACTCTGGGGCCAACGTCCTGACTTTC
CDR3 protein: CASSLSADSGANVLTF

clone size: .
V gene: TRBV28
J gene: TRBJ2-7
D gene: .
CDR3 DNA: TGTGCCCCTAGGACGGTCCCCCCGGCGTGCGAGCAGTACTTC
CDR3 protein: CAPRTVPPACEQYF

clone size: many
V gene: TRBV6-2/TRBV6-3
J gene: TRBJ2-7
D gene: TRBD2
CDR3 DNA: TGTGCCAGCAGCCCCGGACTAGCGGTCGAGCAGTACTTC
CDR3 protein: CASSPGLAVEQYF

clone size: few
V gene: TRBV19
J gene: TRBJ2-1
D gene: TRBD1
CDR3 DNA: TGTGCCAGTAGTATAGTTCCGGACAGGGGGCCGGCAGCCTTC
CDR3 protein: CASSIVPDRGPAAF